This record covers a single T cell receptor beta chain. Its antigen is still unknown. The data originate from a study of beta chain features in type 1 diabetes. Broader study findings: Researchers report that Type 1 diabetes patients had moderately but significantly shorter TCRB CDR3s across all four CD4+ subsets. Relative to healthy donors, patients appeared to have naive, central memory and Treg TCRB repertoires that were more similar.

Since all of the isolated RNA was reverse transcribed, expressed TCRB transcripts were what got sequenced. Libraries were prepared by immunoSEQ multiplex PCR; TCRdb keeps only in-frame clonotypes and omits some of them. The sample has under 300,000 clones; about a tenth are singletons. The sequenced material came from naive CD4+ T cells from blood. The receptor comes from a man aged 30 to 39 with type 1 diabetes.

The CDR3 protein is CASSLSRQGKEEQYF. The CDR3 nucleotides are TGCGCCAGCAGCTTGTCCCGACAGGGGAAAGAAGAGCAGTACTTC. This sequence joins TRBV5-1 and TRBJ2-7; 8 positions agree with TRBD1. Trimming removed 1 base from V and 7 bases from J; junction bases left unmatched: 10. Germline CDR1 is SGHRS and CDR2 is YFSETQ. The CDR3 is made up of 15 amino acids.